These 25 T cell receptor beta chains were sequenced from one sample in a study of cytomegalovirus exposure and HLA in healthy donors. Primers included in the PCR were 60 Vbeta and 13 Jbeta primers. Sequencing used immunoSEQ multiplex PCR; TCRdb keeps in-frame clones, though not all of them. The sample yields approximately 200,000 clones, approximately 85% seen once. Sequencing was carried out using PBMCs. Receptors originate from a woman between 50 and 59 years old in good health and CMV-seronegative.

In its sample, this clone was seen a few times. The chain uses TRBV2 and TRBJ2-7; tentatively, D is TRBD1 (5 bases). The CDR3 totals 11 residues. V lost 5 bases and J 9 bases, leaving 11 bases between the germline ends. CDR1 SNHLY and CDR2 FYNNEI come from the germline V gene. The CDR3 spells CASSPQGRQYF. CDR3 nucleotides: TGTGCCAGCAGTCCTCAGGGAAGGCAGTACTTC.

The CDR3 is CASSRQTSGRAITGELFF. The CDR3 DNA reads TGCGCCAGCAGCCGTCAGACTAGCGGGAGGGCTATCACCGGGGAGCTGTTTTTT. The chain links TRBV5-1 to TRBJ2-2; TRBD2 agrees at 14 bases. The V gene's germline CDR1 is SGHRS and CDR2 YFSETQ. This CDR3 is 18 amino acids long. Trimming cost V 4 bases and J 4 bases; bases outside gene matches: 9.

The chain carries TRBV28 and TRBJ2-7; no definite D call. Trimming removed 6 bases from V and 4 bases from J, with 10 bases in between. Germline-derived CDR1 and CDR2 are MDHEN and SYDVKM. The CDR3 consists of 12 residues. As DNA, the CDR3 is TGTGCCAGCAGACCCACGAGTTACGAGCAGTACTTC. Its protein product is CASRPTSYEQYF.

This clone has only a few counts. V usage is TRBV18 and J usage is TRBJ2-3; weak D call: TRBD2 (6 bases). V lost 5 bases, J lost 0 bases, and 21 bases lay in between. CDR1 and CDR2 (germline): KGHSH, LQKENI. The CDR3 runs to 18 residues. The chain's CDR3 is CASSSFSGEKTSTDTQYF. The CDR3 bases are TGTGCCAGCTCATCCTTTAGCGGTGAGAAAACTAGCACAGATACGCAGTATTTT.

The chain employs TRBV28 and TRBJ2-7; D remains ambiguous. Per the germline V gene, CDR1 is MDHEN and CDR2 is SYDVKM. CDR3 size: 15 residues. Trimming shortened V by 2 bases and J by 0 bases, and 11 bases separated the two germline ends. As DNA, the CDR3 is TGTGCCAGCAGTTTAGACGAGGTGAGCTCCTACGAGCAGTACTTC. Residues: CASSLDEVSSYEQYF.

The V gene is TRBV19, the J gene TRBJ2-7, with 7 bases matching TRBD1. From germline, CDR1 is LNHDA and CDR2 SQIVND (reference sequence). V lost 5 bases, J lost 5 bases, and 6 bases stayed unmatched. The CDR3 runs to 13 residues. The CDR3 loop reads CASSPGQAHEQYF. CDR3 nucleotides: TGTGCCAGTAGTCCCGGACAGGCCCACGAGCAGTACTTC.

The V gene is TRBV4-1, the J gene TRBJ2-3, with 8 bases aligning to TRBD2. The V gene's germline CDR1 is MGHRA and CDR2 YSYEKL. With V trimmed by 4 bases and J by 4 bases, 22 bases remained unmatched. The CDR3 totals 20 residues. Written as DNA, the CDR3 is TGCGCCAGCAGCCGGCTTCGCTTGGGGGGCAACAGCGGGAGTGCAGATACGCAGTATTTT. This translates into CASSRLRLGGNSGSADTQYF.

V usage is TRBV19 and J usage is TRBJ2-3, with 9 bases identical to TRBD2. The V segment lost 4 bases and the J segment 3 bases; nucleotides outside the gene matches: 2. This CDR3 is 14 amino acids long. Germline CDR1 and CDR2: LNHDA and SQIVND (reference sequence). The chain's CDR3 is CASSTSGRTDTQYF. In DNA, the CDR3 is TGTGCCAGTAGTACAAGCGGGAGGACAGATACGCAGTATTTT.

J is TRBJ2-7 and V is TRBV10-3, with D perhaps TRBD1 (5 bases). The ends were cut back, 4 bases at V and 6 bases at J, with 13 bases in the middle. There are 13 residues in the CDR3. Looked up from germline, CDR1 is ENHRY and CDR2 is SYGVKD. As DNA, the CDR3 is TGTGCCATCAGTGGCCAGGGCCTGGGCGAGCAGTACTTC. This codes for CAISGQGLGEQYF.

The chain recombines TRBV6-1 with TRBJ1-3; tentatively, D is TRBD1 (5 bases). V was shortened by 5 bases and J by 1 base, with 9 bases between the two germline ends. CDR1 and CDR2 from the germline V gene are MNHNS and SASEGT. The CDR3 totals 14 residues. The CDR3, as DNA: TGTGCCAGCAGTTCCGGGGGGTCTGGAAACACCATATATTTT. It codes for CASSSGGSGNTIYF.

CDR3 DNA: TGTGCCAGCAGCCAAGATGTAACTAGCGGGAGGCACGAGCAGTACTTC. As protein: CASSQDVTSGRHEQYF. The chain links TRBV4-2 to TRBJ2-7; 12 bases agree with TRBD2. Trimming removed 0 bases from V and 5 bases from J; junction bases left unmatched: 5. The CDR3 runs 16 residues. Per the germline V gene, CDR1 is LGHNA and CDR2 is YNFKEQ.

The genes are TRBV7-3 and TRBJ2-2; TRBD2 might be the D (5 bases). V lost 5 bases to trimming and J lost 0 bases, with 19 bases between them. Per germline, CDR1 SGHTA and CDR2 FQGTGA. CDR3 length equals 18 residues. The CDR3 DNA reads as TGTGCCAGCAGCCGCCAGCGGCACGAATTCGCGAACACCGGGGAGCTGTTTTTT. Amino acid sequence: CASSRQRHEFANTGELFF.

CDR3 amino acids: CASSQAQGIYGYTF. The DNA for the CDR3 is TGTGCCAGCAGCCAAGCACAGGGGATTTATGGCTACACCTTC. V usage is TRBV7-8 and J usage is TRBJ1-2; 7 nucleotides match TRBD1. There are 14 residues in the CDR3. Germline V CDR1 and CDR2: SGHVS, FQNEAQ. V lost 5 bases and J lost 5; bases outside the gene matches: 8. Variable domain in full (rest from reference TRBV7-8 and TRBJ1-2): GAGVSQSPRYKVAKRGQDVALRCDPISGHVSLFWYQQALGQGPEFLTYFQNEAQLDKSGLPSDRFFAERPEGSVSTLKIQRTQQEDSAVYLCASSQAQGIYGYTFGSGTRLTVV.

This chain uses TRBV15 with TRBJ2-2; D is unresolved. Germline CDR1 and CDR2: LNHNV and YYDKDF (reference sequence). V shed 3 bases and J shed 2 bases, with 7 bases lying between them. The CDR3 sequence is 14 residues long. The CDR3 nucleotides are TGTGCCACCAGCAGTAGACTCAACACCGGGGAGCTGTTTTTT. This encodes CATSSRLNTGELFF.

This chain links TRBV29-1 with TRBJ2-7; 7 bases match TRBD1. The CDR3 is made up of 14 amino acids. The J segment lost 0 bases and the V segment lost 4 bases, leaving 6 bases of the junction unmatched. The germline CDR1 and CDR2 sequences are SQVTM and ANQGSEA. The CDR3 protein is CSVGDSHRSYEQYF. Written as DNA, the CDR3 is TGCAGCGTTGGGGACAGCCACCGCTCCTACGAGCAGTACTTC.

V usage is TRBV18 and J usage is TRBJ1-3; D is ambiguous. The CDR3 extends over 14 amino acids. Germline V gene lookup returns CDR1 KGHSH and CDR2 LQKENI. Trimming pared 3 bases from V and 3 bases from J, leaving 9 bases between. This CDR3 reads CASSPGRDGNTIYF. CDR3 coding DNA: TGTGCCAGCTCACCTGGGCGCGATGGAAACACCATATATTTT.

The table lists this clone with a few counts. This chain links TRBV28 with TRBJ2-5; 8 nucleotides align to TRBD2. This CDR3 contains 14 residues. V gave up 5 bases and J gave up 2 bases; unmatched junction bases: 4. Germline-derived CDR1 and CDR2 are MDHEN and SYDVKM. CDR3 loop: CASSPGGGQETQYF. CDR3 sequence (DNA): TGTGCCAGCAGTCCGGGGGGGGGTCAAGAGACCCAGTACTTC. Full variable domain (rest looked up from reference TRBV28 and TRBJ2-5): DVKVTQSSRYLVKRTGEKVFLECVQDMDHENMFWYRQDPGLGLRLIYFSYDVKMKEKGDIPEGYSVSREKKERFSLILESASTNQTSMYLCASSPGGGQETQYFGPGTRLLVL.

The chain combines TRBV7-9 with TRBJ2-2; 13 nucleotides line up with TRBD2. The V and J ends lost 2 bases and 4 bases, in that order; junction bases with no gene match: 4. This CDR3 region has 17 residues. The germline gives CDR1 SEHNR, CDR2 FQNEAQ (reference sequence). This chain's CDR3 is CASSLLLAGGPTGELFF. Written as DNA, the CDR3 is TGTGCCAGCAGCTTATTACTAGCGGGAGGGCCCACCGGGGAGCTGTTTTTT.

The V and J genes are TRBV30 and TRBJ1-2, with TRBD1 matching 7 bases. Germline-derived CDR1 and CDR2 are GTSNPN and SVGIG (reference sequence). J was trimmed by 4 bases and V by 5 bases; bases with no gene match: 4. This CDR3 comprises 12 residues. The CDR3 reads CAWDRDSYGYTF. The CDR3 nucleotides read TGTGCCTGGGACCGGGACAGCTATGGCTACACCTTC.

This chain links TRBV30 with TRBJ2-2; D is perhaps TRBD1 (6 bases). Germline CDR1 is GTSNPN and CDR2 is SVGIG (reference sequence). The CDR3 has 15 amino acids. V was trimmed by 2 bases and J by 1 base, leaving 11 bases between them. The CDR3 region is CAWSRMTGNTGELFF. Written as DNA, the CDR3 is TGTGCCTGGAGTAGGATGACAGGGAACACCGGGGAGCTGTTTTTT.

This clone has only one observation. The CDR3 DNA is TGCGCCAGCAGCCCGGACAGGGGGTACACTGAAGCTTTCTTT. Translation gives CASSPDRGYTEAFF. The chain recombines TRBV5-1 with TRBJ1-1; 10 nucleotides agree with TRBD1. This CDR3 has 14 residues. V shed 4 bases and J 3 bases; nucleotides not matched to a gene: 3. Looked up from germline, CDR1 is SGHRS and CDR2 is YFSETQ. Together with reference TRBV5-1 and TRBJ1-1, the CDR3 gives the full variable domain: KAGVTQTPRYLIKTRGQQVTLSCSPISGHRSVSWYQQTPGQGLQFLFEYFSETQRNKGNFPGRFSGRQFSNSRSEMNVSTLELGDSALYLCASSPDRGYTEAFFGQGTRLTVV.

The rearrangement uses TRBV11-2 and TRBJ2-3; D gene uncertain. There are 12 residues in the CDR3. Trimming stripped 3 bases from V and 4 bases from J, with 5 bases between. The germline gives CDR1 SGHAT, CDR2 FQNNGV. In nucleotides, the CDR3 is TGTGCCAGCAGCTTTAATTCAGATACGCAGTATTTT. Amino acid sequence: CASSFNSDTQYF.

The rearrangement uses TRBV2 and TRBJ1-2; D is unclear. Germline V CDR1 and CDR2: SNHLY, FYNNEI. Trimming removed 8 bases at V and 0 bases at J, with 13 bases between. The CDR3 is 14 amino acids. In DNA, the CDR3 is TGTGCCAGCGACCTACCAGGAACTAACTATGGCTACACCTTC. This codes for CASDLPGTNYGYTF.

The chain couples TRBV29-1 to TRBJ2-1; D perhaps matches TRBD2 (6 bases). The CDR3 runs 16 residues. CDR1 and CDR2 (germline): SQVTM, ANQGSEA. V lost 3 bases to trimming and J lost 0 bases, with 15 bases between them. CDR3 region: CSVEDIAESSYNEQFF. CDR3 sequence (DNA): TGCAGCGTTGAGGACATAGCGGAAAGCTCCTACAATGAGCAGTTCTTC.

The sample holds a few counts of this clone. The chain combines TRBV6-5 with TRBJ2-7; 8 nucleotides match TRBD1. The junction had 7 bases not matched to a gene; V was cut back by 0 bases and J by 6 bases. This CDR3 is 15 amino acids long. Germline V gene sequence: CDR1 MNHEY, CDR2 SVGAGI. This CDR3 is CASSYSGRGRFEQYF. The CDR3 nucleotides are TGTGCCAGCAGTTACTCAGGCAGGGGGCGCTTCGAGCAGTACTTC.